This TCR beta chain was found in a study of T-cell memory formation after mild COVID-19 (dated by TCRdb to the early 2020s). Study-wide context: Most TCR sequence clusters were specific to one of the two donors. Two young, previously healthy adult volunteers made up the cohort, one male and one female. In a couple of donors, T-cell clones that expanded and contracted after mild COVID-19 were tracked by sequencing TCRalpha and TCRbeta repertoires over time.

TCRdb shows the sequencer as Illumina NovaSeq 6000. cDNA libraries for TCRalpha and TCRbeta were prepared by 5'RACE using constant-segment primers, with sample barcodes and unique molecular identifiers added. RNA was extracted from every sample with Trizol reagent. The libraries were amplified in two PCR steps, and the second step added a second sample barcode and Illumina TruSeq adapters. Libraries were sequenced on an Illumina NovaSeq with 2 x 150 bp paired-end reads. The authors processed their data as follows. The reads were demultiplexed and collapsed into UMI-guided consensus sequences using migec v1.2.7. Using mixcr v2.1.11, the UMI consensuses were aligned to TRA and TRB V and J templates and assembled into clonotypes. Expanded or contracted clonotypes were those called significant by both edgeR and NoisET, with noise models trained on biological replicates. For edgeR calls, the thresholds were a false discovery rate-adjusted p below 0.01 and a log2 fold-change of 1. As an exploratory analysis of dynamics, max-normalized trajectories of the 1000 most abundant clonotypes were examined by PCA with hierarchical clustering. The CD4 or CD8 phenotype of responding clones was assigned using the separately sequenced CD4+ and CD8+ repertoires. TCRdb took the public reads, trimmed them with fastp at Q25, ran MiXCR for clone calling and kept in-frame beta chains. Each entry is one CDR3 protein sequence, shown with its most common DNA and genes. Clone size and V and J calls follow TCRdb, not the original study. This sample gives about 240,000 distinct CDR3 sequences in total; 8% to 9.5% of them show up just once. The leading ten clones occupy 22% of the sample.

The cysteine opens and the phenylalanine closes a CDR3 of 13 amino acids. Only the CDR3 region is kept as DNA, spanning 39 bases read in frame from base 1. V is reduced by 6 bases and J by 4 bases, leaving a spacing of 11 bases between them. CDR1 and CDR2 (SGHAT, FQNNGV) derive from the germline V gene. Ficoll-Paque density gradient centrifugation was used to isolate PBMCs. Results and caveats for the whole study, not just this receptor: Some responding clones were detected in pre-infection memory, which suggested that pre-existing cross-reactive memory T cells had joined the SARS-CoV-2 response. Clones that contracted from day 15 to 85 showed balanced CD4/CD8 phenotypes, whereas a second wave of clones that expanded from day 15 to 37 leaned towards CD4+. Only a couple of mild cases were covered by the study, and larger cohorts that include severe cases with pre-infection samples were considered necessary. Contracting CD4+ clones appeared mostly in the CM and EM memory subsets, whereas CD8+ clones were enriched in EMRA. The second-wave clones that peaked on day 37 were not confirmed to be SARS-CoV-2 specific.

Notes on this clonotype: Its antigen specificity is not known. No per-base quality is available; no much larger clone lies one base away.

The source of this sequence is a man aged 18 to 30 who had mild COVID-19 (a few samples of this study predate the infection). The sample titles of this study are shuffled in the database, so cell type and time point are left out; the donor was told from shared clones. The sequenced material came from PBMCs or a T cell subset sorted from them (not recorded which). This chain joins TRBV11-2 to TRBJ2-3, with the D gene too uncertain to name. This receptor has the CDR3 CASRPGWADTQYF. The DNA reads TGTGCCAGCAGGCCCGGGTGGGCAGATACGCAGTATTTT.